A single sample is the source of the 19 T cell receptor beta chains below, sequenced in a study of blood T cell repertoires in COVID-19. Produced via immunoSEQ multiplex PCR; TCRdb's table is partial and in-frame only. The table lists hundreds of thousands of clones, roughly 90% of them singletons. The sequencing input was peripheral blood. These receptors all stem from a woman in her forties or fifties with active or convalescent COVID-19.

This clone has only one observation. The CDR3 bases are TGTGCCAGCAGCTTATTCGTGGGACTGAGAGAAAAACTGTTTTTT. Protein: CASSLFVGLREKLFF. The chain combines TRBV7-9 with TRBJ1-4; perhaps TRBD1 as D (5 bases). With 2 bases removed from V and 8 bases from J, the gap between germline ends came to 15 bases. CDR3 length equals 15 residues. From germline, CDR1 is SEHNR and CDR2 FQNEAQ (reference sequence). The variable domain in full, with the rest retrieved from reference TRBV7-9 and TRBJ1-4, is DTGVSQNPRHKITKRGQNVTFRCDPISEHNRLYWYRQTLGQGPEFLTYFQNEAQLEKSRLLSDRFSAERPKGSFSTLEIQRTEQGDSAMYLCASSLFVGLREKLFFGSGTQLSVL.

The rearrangement links TRBV10-3 to TRBJ1-2; 9 bases align to TRBD1. With V trimmed by 5 bases and J by 7 bases, 8 bases remained unmatched. The germline V gene has CDR1 ENHRY and CDR2 SYGVKD. The CDR3 length is 14 residues. This CDR3 is CAISLGTGRFGYTF. CDR3 sequence (DNA): TGTGCCATCAGTCTAGGGACAGGGAGGTTTGGCTACACCTTC.

V usage is TRBV3-1 (or the pseudogene TRBV3-2) and J usage is TRBJ2-1; tentative D call: TRBD2 (6 bases). Trimming removed 5 bases from V and 0 bases from J, with 14 bases in between. The CDR3 has 16 amino acids. Germline V gene lookup returns CDR1 LGHDT and CDR2 YNNKEL (reference sequence). CDR3 nucleotide sequence: TGTGCCAGCAGCTCCCTGGCGGGAAGCTCCTACAATGAGCAGTTCTTC. Translated, it gives CASSSLAGSSYNEQFF.

V usage is TRBV29-1 and J usage is TRBJ1-4, with D tentatively TRBD1 (5 bases). V dropped 4 bases and J dropped 5 bases, with 11 bases sitting between them. CDR3 length: 13 amino acids. Germline V lookup: CDR1 SQVTM, CDR2 ANQGSEA. CDR3 protein: CSVVGGFNEKLFF. The CDR3, as DNA: TGCAGCGTTGTTGGGGGGTTCAATGAAAAACTGTTTTTT. The complete variable domain, with remaining parts taken from reference TRBV29-1 and TRBJ1-4, reads SAVISQKPSRDICQRGTSLTIQCQVDSQVTMMFWYRQQPGQSLTLIATANQGSEATYESGFVIDKFPISRPNLTFSTLTVSNMSPEDSSIYLCSVVGGFNEKLFFGSGTQLSVL.

The gene calls are TRBV23-1 and TRBJ1-3, with TRBD1 matching over 10 bases. TRBV23-1 is an open reading frame whose function is uncertain. The CDR3 covers 17 residues. Germline trimming cut 6 bases from V and 6 bases from J; bases unmatched to any gene: 14. CDR3 residues: CASRKGQGIEPENTIYF. The CDR3 nucleotides read TGCGCCAGCAGGAAGGGACAGGGGATCGAACCAGAAAACACCATATATTTT.

The chain has TRBV6-5 and TRBJ1-5; a possible D gene is TRBD1 (5 bases). CDR1 is MNHEY and CDR2 is SVGAGI in the germline V gene. V dropped 8 bases and J dropped 4 bases, with 12 bases sitting between them. This CDR3 is built from 13 residues. CDR3 sequence: CASSPGVNQPQHF. The CDR3 DNA is TGTGCCAGCTCCCCGGGGGTGAATCAGCCCCAGCATTTT.

The chain employs TRBV7-2 and TRBJ1-6, with 8 bases aligning to TRBD1. The junction had 9 bases not matched to a gene; V was cut back by 4 bases and J by 7 bases. Germline V CDR1 and CDR2: SGHTA, FQGNSA. There are 16 residues in the CDR3. CDR3 loop: CASSSPGQVLNSPLHF. In DNA, the CDR3 is TGTGCCAGCAGCTCGCCGGGACAGGTTCTCAATTCACCCCTCCACTTT.

The V gene is TRBV4-3, the J gene TRBJ2-3, with 9 nucleotides matching TRBD2. This CDR3 contains 17 residues. V shed 0 bases, J shed 3 bases, and the junction held 7 bases outside the gene matches. Germline V lookup: CDR1 LGHNA, CDR2 YSLEER. DNA for the CDR3: TGCGCCAGCAGCCAAGATTACCTAGCGGGAAGGACAGATACGCAGTATTTT. Encoded protein: CASSQDYLAGRTDTQYF.

As for this clone: Distinct nucleotide sequences in the sample also encode this CDR3. The V gene is TRBV10-3, the J gene TRBJ2-7; 14 bases map to TRBD2. Germline values: CDR1 ENHRY, CDR2 SYGVKD. The CDR3 is made up of 14 amino acids. The V gene end was trimmed by 6 bases and the J gene end by 4 bases; junction bases not matched to a gene: 2. The CDR3 loop reads CAISGTSGSYEQYF. In DNA, the CDR3 is TGTGCCATCAGCGGGACTAGCGGGAGTTACGAGCAGTACTTC.

This clone turned up a few times. The genes are TRBV5-4 and TRBJ2-2; a weak D match, TRBD1 (6 bases). V was pared by 2 bases and J by 8 bases, with 22 bases between. CDR1 and CDR2 (germline): SGHNT, YYREEE (reference sequence). The CDR3 is 17 amino acids. The CDR3 sequence is CASSFFVPRRRGGELFF. CDR3 DNA: TGTGCCAGCAGCTTTTTCGTCCCCCGGAGAAGGGGGGGGGAGCTGTTTTTT.

CDR3 in amino acids: CASSIQGGETQYF. The CDR3, as DNA: TGTGCCAGCAGCATACAGGGGGGAGAGACCCAGTACTTC. The rearrangement joins TRBV3-1 (or the pseudogene TRBV3-2) to TRBJ2-5, with 8 bases matching TRBD1. Trimming cost V 5 bases and J 4 bases; bases outside gene matches: 3. CDR1 and CDR2 (germline): LGHDT, YNNKEL (reference sequence). This CDR3 is built from 13 residues.

This chain connects TRBV18 to TRBJ1-1; TRBD1 is a possible D gene (6 bases). This CDR3 has 14 amino acids. Trimming cost V 6 bases and J 10 bases, with 21 bases left between them. CDR1 is KGHSH and CDR2 is LQKENI in the germline V gene. CDR3: CASSPVQGLSGAFF. The CDR3 DNA sequence: TGTGCCAGCTCCCCAGTGCAGGGGTTGAGCGGAGCTTTCTTT. The whole variable domain, filled in from reference TRBV18 and TRBJ1-1, reads NAGVMQNPRHLVRRRGQEARLRCSPMKGHSHVYWYRQLPEEGLKFMVYLQKENIIDESGMPKERFSAEFPKEGPSILRIQQVVRGDSAAYFCASSPVQGLSGAFFGQGTRLTVV.

The rearrangement joins TRBV5-6 to TRBJ1-1, with TRBD1 as a possible D gene (5 bases). The V end lost 1 base, the J end lost 1 base, and 11 bases lay between the germline ends. The CDR3 has 15 residues. Germline CDR1 and CDR2: SGHDT and YYEEEE. The CDR3 reads CASSLRPGGNTEAFF. The CDR3 region has the DNA TGTGCCAGCAGCTTGAGACCGGGGGGGAACACTGAAGCTTTCTTT.

The V call is TRBV6-4, the J call TRBJ2-1, with TRBD2 matching over 8 bases. The CDR3 runs 14 residues. J was trimmed by 3 bases and V by 3 bases; bases with no gene match: 1. Germline V lookup: CDR1 MRHNA, CDR2 SNTAGT. CDR3 nucleotides: TGTGCCAGCAGTGAACTAGCGGACTACAATGAGCAGTTCTTC. Protein: CASSELADYNEQFF.

The chain uses TRBV27 and TRBJ2-5; 8 bases fit TRBD2. The CDR3 has 15 amino acids. Looked up from germline, CDR1 is MNHEY and CDR2 is SMNVEV (reference sequence). V was clipped by 2 bases and J by 5 bases; unmatched bases: 7. The CDR3: CASSLGLAIGETQYF. For the CDR3, the DNA is TGTGCCAGCAGTTTAGGACTAGCCATCGGGGAGACCCAGTACTTC.

In its sample, this clone was seen a few times. The V call is TRBV4-1, the J call TRBJ1-1, with unresolved D. V was pared by 0 bases and J by 9 bases, with 11 bases between. The CDR3 extends over 13 amino acids. The germline CDR1 and CDR2 sequences are MGHRA and YSYEKL. In nucleotides, the CDR3 is TGCGCCAGCAGCCAAGAGGCTTGGCCGAAAGCTTTCTTT. Translating it yields CASSQEAWPKAFF.

The chain joins TRBV7-3 to TRBJ1-1, with D perhaps matching TRBD1 (5 bases). With 2 bases removed from V and 4 bases from J, the gap between germline ends came to 11 bases. Germline loops: CDR1 SGHTA, CDR2 FQGTGA. This CDR3 comprises 14 residues. CDR3 amino acids: CASSLAGGGTEAFF. The CDR3 DNA reads as TGTGCCAGCAGCTTAGCGGGGGGAGGCACTGAAGCTTTCTTT.

Concerning this clone: Germline is not matched at one junction end, which may reflect a read error. The chain links TRBV14 to TRBJ2-7, with 7 bases that match TRBD2. This CDR3 is 11 amino acids long. Germline CDR1 is SGHDN and CDR2 is FVKESK. The CDR3 spells CASSPSGGGTF. Here the CDR3 DNA reads TGTGCCAGCAGCCCGTCGGGAGGCGGGACTTTC.

The genes are TRBV13 and TRBJ1-2; 8 bases agree with TRBD1. The CDR3 runs 15 residues. The germline V gene has CDR1 PRHDT and CDR2 FYEKMQ (reference sequence). With V trimmed by 5 bases and J by 4 bases, 9 bases remained unmatched. In DNA form, the CDR3 reads TGTGCCAGCAGCCGTCGGACAGGGCAGGGCTATGGCTACACCTTC. This translates into CASSRRTGQGYGYTF.